The subject of this entry is one TCR beta chain. The antigen remains unidentified. The data originate from a study of graft-versus-host responses after intestinal transplantation. About the study: Recipients uniformly received anti-thymocyte globulin induction, followed by tacrolimus and steroids for about three years.

The table came from immunoSEQ multiplex PCR; TCRdb's copy has only in-frame clones and leaves some out. The data hold 90,000 to 100,000 clones, with roughly 90% observed a single time. The CDR3 runs to 16 residues. V lost 7 bases and J 1 base, leaving 17 bases between the germline ends. The germline V gene has CDR1 LNHDA and CDR2 SQIVND (reference sequence). Points from the study as a whole: With peak circulating GvH clone levels came an association with early post-transplant HvG declines. Among recipient marrow samples, GvH clones were found; some appeared first in ileum or blood. Individuals who had graft-donor T cell macrochimerism had allografts that showed high graft-versus-host to host-versus-graft clonal ratios.

The receptor's source is a human donor who received an intestinal transplant. The V call is TRBV19, the J call TRBJ2-1; no clear D. Sequences were derived from unstimulated CD8+ T cells sorted from spleen or lymph node cells, sampled before intestinal transplant. The CDR3 sequence is CASTLSPGRSYNEQFF. CDR3 DNA: TGTGCCAGTACACTCAGCCCAGGCCGATCCTACAATGAGCAGTTCTTC.